The present entry profiles one T cell receptor beta chain with its context. Per the original data handling: Researchers report that nucleated cell counts were estimated from reference gene primer amplification. The assay was immunoSEQ multiplex PCR, and TCRdb's table has in-frame clones only and misses some. V, J and clone size derive from that table, while D and trimming were established from the DNA sequence. Altogether roughly 24,000 clones are present, about nine tenths being singletons, with the ten largest covering over 25%. V shed 6 bases, J shed 4 bases, and the junction held 9 bases outside the gene matches. The CDR3 runs 15 residues. From germline, CDR1 is LNHDA and CDR2 SQIVND (reference sequence). The sample originates from a study of blood T cell repertoires in COVID-19. Study as a whole: Samples came from the United States, Italy and Spain, spanning acute and convalescent COVID-19. PBMCs, B-cell-depleted T cells, or T cells were the source of the cDNA or gDNA that made up the material.

The sequencing input was peripheral blood. This TCR was recovered from a woman in her seventies with active COVID-19. This chain connects TRBV19 to TRBJ1-3, with TRBD1 matching 7 bases. The CDR3, as DNA: TGTGCCAGTAGGCTCAGAGGACAGGCGGGAAACACCATATATTTT. It translates to CASRLRGQAGNTIYF.